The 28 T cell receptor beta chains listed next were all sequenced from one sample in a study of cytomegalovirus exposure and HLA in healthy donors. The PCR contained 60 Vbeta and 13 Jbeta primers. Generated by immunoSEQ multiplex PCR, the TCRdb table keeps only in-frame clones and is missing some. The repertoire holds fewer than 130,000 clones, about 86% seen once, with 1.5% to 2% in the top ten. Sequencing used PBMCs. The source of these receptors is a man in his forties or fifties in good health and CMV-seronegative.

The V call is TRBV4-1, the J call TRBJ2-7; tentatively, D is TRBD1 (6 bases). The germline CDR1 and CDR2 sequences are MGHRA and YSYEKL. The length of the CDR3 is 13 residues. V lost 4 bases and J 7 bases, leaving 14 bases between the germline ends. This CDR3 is CASSPYLGQEQYF. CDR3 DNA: TGCGCCAGCAGCCCATATTTAGGACAGGAGCAGTACTTC.

CDR3 protein: CASIAGGRQETQYF. CDR3 nucleotide sequence: TGTGCCAGCATCGCGGGGGGCAGGCAAGAGACCCAGTACTTC. The chain joins TRBV5-6 to TRBJ2-5; 8 bases align to TRBD2. The trim removed 6 bases at V and 2 bases at J, leaving 6 bases unmatched. The length of the CDR3 is 14 residues. Germline assignment: CDR1 SGHDT and CDR2 YYEEEE.

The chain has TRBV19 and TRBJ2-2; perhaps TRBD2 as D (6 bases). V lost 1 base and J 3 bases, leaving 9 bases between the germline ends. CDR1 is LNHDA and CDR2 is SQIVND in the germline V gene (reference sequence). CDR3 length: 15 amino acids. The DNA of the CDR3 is TGTGCCAGTAGTATAGTACGACTAGACACCGGGGAGCTGTTTTTT. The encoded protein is CASSIVRLDTGELFF. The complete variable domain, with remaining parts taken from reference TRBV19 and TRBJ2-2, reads DGGITQSPKYLFRKEGQNVTLSCEQNLNHDAMYWYRQDPGQGLRLIYYSQIVNDFQKGDIAEGYSVSREKKESFPLTVTSAQKNPTAFYLCASSIVRLDTGELFFGEGSRLTVL.

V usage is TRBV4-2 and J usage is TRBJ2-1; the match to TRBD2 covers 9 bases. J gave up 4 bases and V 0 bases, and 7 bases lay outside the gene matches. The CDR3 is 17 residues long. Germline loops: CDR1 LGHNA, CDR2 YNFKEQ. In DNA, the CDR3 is TGTGCCAGCAGCCAAGACATGAGCGGGGGGCCTTACAATGAGCAGTTCTTC. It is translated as CASSQDMSGGPYNEQFF.

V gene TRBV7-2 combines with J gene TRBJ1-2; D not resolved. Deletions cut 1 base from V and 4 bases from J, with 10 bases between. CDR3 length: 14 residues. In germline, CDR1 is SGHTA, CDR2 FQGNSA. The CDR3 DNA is TGTGCCAGCAGCTTAGAAGTTTCCAGCTATGGCTACACCTTC. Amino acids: CASSLEVSSYGYTF.

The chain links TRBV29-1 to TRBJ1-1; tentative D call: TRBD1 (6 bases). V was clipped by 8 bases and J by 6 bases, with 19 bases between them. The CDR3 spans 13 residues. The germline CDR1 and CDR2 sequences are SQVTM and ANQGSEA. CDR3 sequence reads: CSSNRDINSEAFF. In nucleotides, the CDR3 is TGCAGCTCGAACCGGGACATAAACTCTGAAGCTTTCTTT.

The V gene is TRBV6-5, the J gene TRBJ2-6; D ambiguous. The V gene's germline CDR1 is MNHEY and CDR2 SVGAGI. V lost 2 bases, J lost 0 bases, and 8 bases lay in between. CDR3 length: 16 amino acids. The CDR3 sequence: CASSYIPLSGANVLTF. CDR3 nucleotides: TGTGCCAGCAGTTACATCCCCCTCTCTGGGGCCAACGTCCTGACTTTC.

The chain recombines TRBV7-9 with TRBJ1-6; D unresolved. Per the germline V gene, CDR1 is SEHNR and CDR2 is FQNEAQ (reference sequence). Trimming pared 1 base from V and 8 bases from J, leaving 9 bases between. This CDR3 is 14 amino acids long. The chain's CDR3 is CASSLDPKHSPLHF. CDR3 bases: TGTGCCAGCAGCTTAGACCCTAAGCATTCACCCCTCCACTTT. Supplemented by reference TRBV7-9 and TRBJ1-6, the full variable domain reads DTGVSQNPRHKITKRGQNVTFRCDPISEHNRLYWYRQTLGQGPEFLTYFQNEAQLEKSRLLSDRFSAERPKGSFSTLEIQRTEQGDSAMYLCASSLDPKHSPLHFGNGTRLTVT.

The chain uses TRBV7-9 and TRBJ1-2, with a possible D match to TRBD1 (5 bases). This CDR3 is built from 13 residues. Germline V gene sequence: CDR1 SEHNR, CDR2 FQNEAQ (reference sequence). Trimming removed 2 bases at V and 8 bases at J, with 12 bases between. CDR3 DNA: TGTGCCAGCAGCTTAAAGGGGTCGGGCGGCTACACCTTC. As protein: CASSLKGSGGYTF.

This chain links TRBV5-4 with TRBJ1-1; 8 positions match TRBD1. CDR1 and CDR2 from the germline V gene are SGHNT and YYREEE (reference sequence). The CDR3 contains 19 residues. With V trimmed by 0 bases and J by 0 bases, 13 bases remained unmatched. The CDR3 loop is CASSLAGNNRGALNTEAFF. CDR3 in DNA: TGTGCCAGCAGCTTGGCCGGAAATAACAGGGGGGCCTTGAACACTGAAGCTTTCTTT.

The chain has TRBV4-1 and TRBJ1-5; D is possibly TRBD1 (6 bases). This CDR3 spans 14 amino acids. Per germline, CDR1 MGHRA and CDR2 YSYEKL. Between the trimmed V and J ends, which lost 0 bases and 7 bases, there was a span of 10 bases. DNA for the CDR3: TGCGCCAGCAGCCAAGATCGGGACACCCAGCCCCAGCATTTT. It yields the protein CASSQDRDTQPQHF.

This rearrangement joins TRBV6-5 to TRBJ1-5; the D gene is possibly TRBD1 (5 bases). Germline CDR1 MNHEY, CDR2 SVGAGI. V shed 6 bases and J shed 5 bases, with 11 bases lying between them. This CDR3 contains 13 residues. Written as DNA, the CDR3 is TGTGCCAGCAGCGGGGGTTTAGATCAGCCCCAGCATTTT. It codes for CASSGGLDQPQHF.

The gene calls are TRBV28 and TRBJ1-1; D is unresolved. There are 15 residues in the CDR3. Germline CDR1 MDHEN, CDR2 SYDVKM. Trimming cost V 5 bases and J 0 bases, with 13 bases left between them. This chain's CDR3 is CASSLRRGMNTEAFF. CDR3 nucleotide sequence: TGTGCCAGCAGTCTTAGGCGGGGTATGAACACTGAAGCTTTCTTT.

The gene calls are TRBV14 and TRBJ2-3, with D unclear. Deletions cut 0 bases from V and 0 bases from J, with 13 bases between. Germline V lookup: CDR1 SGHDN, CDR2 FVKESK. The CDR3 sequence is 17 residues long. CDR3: CASSQDGDSTSTDTQYF. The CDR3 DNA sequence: TGTGCCAGCAGCCAAGATGGCGACTCGACTAGCACAGATACGCAGTATTTT.

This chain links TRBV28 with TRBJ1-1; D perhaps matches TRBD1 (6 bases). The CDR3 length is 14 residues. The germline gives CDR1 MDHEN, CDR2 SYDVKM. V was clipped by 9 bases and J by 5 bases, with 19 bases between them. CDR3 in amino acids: CARGLRVGGTEAFF. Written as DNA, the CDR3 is TGTGCCAGGGGATTGAGGGTAGGGGGAACTGAAGCTTTCTTT.

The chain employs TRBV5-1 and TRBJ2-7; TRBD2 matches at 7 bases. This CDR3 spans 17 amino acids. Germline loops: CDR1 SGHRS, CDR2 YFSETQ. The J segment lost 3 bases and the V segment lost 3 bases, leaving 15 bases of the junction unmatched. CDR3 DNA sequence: TGCGCCAGCAGCTCGCTTGGGGAGGGAGCGGGGCTCTACGAGCAGTACTTC. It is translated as CASSSLGEGAGLYEQYF.

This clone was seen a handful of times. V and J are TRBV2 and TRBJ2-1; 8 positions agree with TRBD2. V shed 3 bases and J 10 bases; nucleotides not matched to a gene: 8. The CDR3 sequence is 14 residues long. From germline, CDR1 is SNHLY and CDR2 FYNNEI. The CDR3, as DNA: TGTGCCAGCAGTGATGGGCGGGGGGCCGGCGAGCAGTTCTTC. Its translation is CASSDGRGAGEQFF.

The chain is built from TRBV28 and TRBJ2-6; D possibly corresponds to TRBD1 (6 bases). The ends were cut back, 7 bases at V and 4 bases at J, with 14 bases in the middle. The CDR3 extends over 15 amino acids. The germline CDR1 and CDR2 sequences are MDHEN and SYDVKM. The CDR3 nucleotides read TGTGCCAGCACCATACAGGGATCCGGGGCCAACGTCCTGACTTTC. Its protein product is CASTIQGSGANVLTF. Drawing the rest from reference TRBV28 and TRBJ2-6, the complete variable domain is DVKVTQSSRYLVKRTGEKVFLECVQDMDHENMFWYRQDPGLGLRLIYFSYDVKMKEKGDIPEGYSVSREKKERFSLILESASTNQTSMYLCASTIQGSGANVLTFGAGSRLTVL.

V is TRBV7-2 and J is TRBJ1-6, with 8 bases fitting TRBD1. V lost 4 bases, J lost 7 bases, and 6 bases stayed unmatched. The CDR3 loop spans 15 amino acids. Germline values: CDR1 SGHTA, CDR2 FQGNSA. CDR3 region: CASSSRTGGNSPLHF. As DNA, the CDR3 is TGTGCCAGCAGCTCACGTACAGGGGGAAATTCACCCCTCCACTTT.

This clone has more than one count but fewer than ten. The CDR3 sequence: CATQGGQGNEQFF. DNA for the CDR3: TGTGCCACCCAAGGGGGCCAAGGCAATGAGCAGTTCTTC. The chain uses TRBV28 and TRBJ2-1; TRBD1 aligns across 7 bases. The CDR3 loop spans 13 amino acids. V lost 10 bases to trimming and J lost 6 bases; unmatched junction nucleotides: 9. Germline V lookup: CDR1 MDHEN, CDR2 SYDVKM.

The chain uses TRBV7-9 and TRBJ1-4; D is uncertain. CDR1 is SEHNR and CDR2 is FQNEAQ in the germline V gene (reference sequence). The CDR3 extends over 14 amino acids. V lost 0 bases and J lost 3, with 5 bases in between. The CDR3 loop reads CASSLAPANEKLFF. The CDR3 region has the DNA TGTGCCAGCAGCTTAGCGCCAGCTAATGAAAAACTGTTTTTT.

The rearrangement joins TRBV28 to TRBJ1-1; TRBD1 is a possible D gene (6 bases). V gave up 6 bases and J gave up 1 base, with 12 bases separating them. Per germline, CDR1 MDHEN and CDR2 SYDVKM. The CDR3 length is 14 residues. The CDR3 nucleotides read TGTGCCAGCAGGTCTACAGGGACGAACACTGAAGCTTTCTTT. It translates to CASRSTGTNTEAFF.

CDR3 region: CASSRQGNTIYF. The CDR3, as DNA: TGTGCCAGCAGCCGACAGGGTAACACCATATATTTT. The chain carries TRBV7-2 and TRBJ1-3; 7 nucleotides match TRBD1. The germline V gene encodes CDR1 SGHTA and CDR2 FQGNSA. J lost 7 bases, V lost 5 bases, and 2 bases had no gene match. This CDR3 region has 12 residues.

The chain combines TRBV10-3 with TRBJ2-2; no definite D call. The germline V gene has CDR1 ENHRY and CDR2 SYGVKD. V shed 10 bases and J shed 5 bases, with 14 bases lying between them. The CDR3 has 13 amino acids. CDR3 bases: TGTGCCACCCAGGTGCTGGATACCGGGGAGCTGTTTTTT. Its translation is CATQVLDTGELFF.

The DNA of the CDR3 is TGTGCCAGCAGCTTAGTCCAGGGATCTGTCTATGAGCAGTTCTTC. Amino acids: CASSLVQGSVYEQFF. This chain links TRBV7-8 with TRBJ2-1; tentative D call: TRBD1 (5 bases). Per the germline V gene, CDR1 is SGHVS and CDR2 is FQNEAQ. This CDR3 is built from 15 residues. V was clipped by 1 base and J by 8 bases, with 15 bases between them.

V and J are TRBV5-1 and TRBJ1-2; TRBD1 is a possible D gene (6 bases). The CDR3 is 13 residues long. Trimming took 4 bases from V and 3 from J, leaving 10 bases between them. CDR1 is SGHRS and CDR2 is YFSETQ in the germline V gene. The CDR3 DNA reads TGCGCCAGCAGCCCGGCAGGGGACTATGGCTACACCTTC. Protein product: CASSPAGDYGYTF. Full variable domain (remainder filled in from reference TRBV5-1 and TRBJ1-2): KAGVTQTPRYLIKTRGQQVTLSCSPISGHRSVSWYQQTPGQGLQFLFEYFSETQRNKGNFPGRFSGRQFSNSRSEMNVSTLELGDSALYLCASSPAGDYGYTFGSGTRLTVV.

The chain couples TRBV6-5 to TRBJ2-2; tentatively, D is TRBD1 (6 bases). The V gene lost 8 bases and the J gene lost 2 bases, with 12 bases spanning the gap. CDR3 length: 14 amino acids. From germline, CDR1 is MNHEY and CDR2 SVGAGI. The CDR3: CASRLGTNTGELFF. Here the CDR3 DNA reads TGTGCCAGCCGACTCGGGACAAACACCGGGGAGCTGTTTTTT.

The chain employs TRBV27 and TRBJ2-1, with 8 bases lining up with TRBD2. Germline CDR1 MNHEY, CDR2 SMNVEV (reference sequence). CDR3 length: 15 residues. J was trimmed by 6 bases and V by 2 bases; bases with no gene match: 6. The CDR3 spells CASSLPGGESNEQFF. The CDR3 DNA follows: TGTGCCAGCAGTTTACCGGGGGGGGAGTCCAATGAGCAGTTCTTC.